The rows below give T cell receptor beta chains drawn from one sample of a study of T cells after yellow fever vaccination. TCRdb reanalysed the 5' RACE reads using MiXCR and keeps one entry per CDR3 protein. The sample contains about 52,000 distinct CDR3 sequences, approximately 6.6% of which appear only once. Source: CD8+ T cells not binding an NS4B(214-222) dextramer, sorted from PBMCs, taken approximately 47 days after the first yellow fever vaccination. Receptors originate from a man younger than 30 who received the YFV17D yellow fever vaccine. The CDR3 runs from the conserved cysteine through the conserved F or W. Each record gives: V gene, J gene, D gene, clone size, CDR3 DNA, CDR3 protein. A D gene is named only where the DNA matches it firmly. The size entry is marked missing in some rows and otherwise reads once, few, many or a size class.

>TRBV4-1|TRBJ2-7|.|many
TGCGCCAGCAGCCCTATGACAGGCCCTGACGAGCAGTACTTC
CASSPMTGPDEQYF
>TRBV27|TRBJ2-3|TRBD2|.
TGTGCCAGCAGTTTACTCCTAGCGGGGGGCACAGATACGCAGTATTTT
CASSLLLAGGTDTQYF
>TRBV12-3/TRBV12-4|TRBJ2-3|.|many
TGTGCCAGCAGTTCGACCACAGATACGCAGTATTTT
CASSSTTDTQYF
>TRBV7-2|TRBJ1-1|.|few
TGTGCCAGCAGCCGGGGGGGGGGAACTGAAGCTTTCTTT
CASSRGGGTEAFF
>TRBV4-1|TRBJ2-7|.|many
TGCGCCAGCAGATACAGGCAGGGGAAAGGCGAGCAGTACTTC
CASRYRQGKGEQYF
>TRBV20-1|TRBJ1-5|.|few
TGCAGTGCTAGTAGTTCACTCCGTGATCCCACTCATCAGCCCCAGCATTTT
CSASSSLRDPTHQPQHF
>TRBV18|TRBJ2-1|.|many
TGTGCCAGCTCAGCCTCCCCCGGGACTTCCTCCTACAATGAGCAGTTCTTC
CASSASPGTSSYNEQFF
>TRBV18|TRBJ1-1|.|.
TGTGCCAGCTCACCGGAGGGGCGATTTACTGAAGCTTTCTTT
CASSPEGRFTEAFF
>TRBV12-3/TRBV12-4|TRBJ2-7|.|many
TGTGCCAGCAGTTTCACGGGACTCCCTCCCGCCCCTCACTTC
CASSFTGLPPAPHF
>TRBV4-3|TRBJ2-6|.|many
TGCGCCAGCAGCCAGGGCCCTGGGGCCAACGTCCTGACTTTC
CASSQGPGANVLTF
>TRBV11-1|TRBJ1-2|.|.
TGTGCCAGCAGCCTGGGAGTCAGCTATGGCTACACCTTC
CASSLGVSYGYTF
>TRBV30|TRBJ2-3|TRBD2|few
TGTGCCTGGAGTGTAGGTCTAGCGGGGAACACAGATACGCAGTATTTT
CAWSVGLAGNTDTQYF
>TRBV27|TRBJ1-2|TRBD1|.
TGTGCCAGCAGTTTATCGACAGGGGGCTTATATGGCTACACCTTC
CASSLSTGGLYGYTF
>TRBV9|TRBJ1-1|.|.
TGTGCCAGCAGCGTAGACGGAGGGGGCACTGAAGCTTTCTTT
CASSVDGGGTEAFF
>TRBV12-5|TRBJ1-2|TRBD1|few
TGTGCTAGTGGCCTGACCTTCGGGACAGGGCCGGCTGGCTACACCTTC
CASGLTFGTGPAGYTF
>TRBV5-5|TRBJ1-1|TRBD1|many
TGTGCCAGCAGCAAAACGGGACAGGCGATTCCGAACACTGAAGCTTTCTTT
CASSKTGQAIPNTEAFF
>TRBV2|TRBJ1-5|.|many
TGTGCCAGCAGTGGACAGTCAAATCAGCCCCAGCATTTT
CASSGQSNQPQHF
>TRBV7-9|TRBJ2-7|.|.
TGTGCCAGCAGCTTAAGTAGGGGTGGCGAGCAGTACTTC
CASSLSRGGEQYF
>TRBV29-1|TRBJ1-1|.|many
TGCAGCGTCGCAGTTATGAACACTGAAGCTTTCTTT
CSVAVMNTEAFF
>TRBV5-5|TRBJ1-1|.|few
TGTGCCAGCAGCCCGGGACTCCCGAACACTGAAGCTTTCTTT
CASSPGLPNTEAFF
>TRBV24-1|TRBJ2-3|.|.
TGTGCCACCATAGGGACCAGGGCGAGTAGCACAGATACGCAGTATTTT
CATIGTRASSTDTQYF
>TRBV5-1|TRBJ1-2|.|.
TGCGCCAGCAGCGGAGCGACGGCCCTTTATGGCTACACCTTC
CASSGATALYGYTF
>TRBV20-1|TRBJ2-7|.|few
TGCAGTGCTAGAGATTTAGGGCGGAATTCCTACGAGCAGTACTTC
CSARDLGRNSYEQYF
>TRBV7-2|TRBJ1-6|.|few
TGTGCCAGCAGCTTAGCGCCTGGTGTTTCACCCCTCCACTTT
CASSLAPGVSPLHF
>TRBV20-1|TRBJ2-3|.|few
TGCAGTGCTAGACCCCATCTCACAGATACGCAGTATTTT
CSARPHLTDTQYF
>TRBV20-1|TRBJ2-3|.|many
TGCAGTGCTAGAGATCCGAGCCGCACAGATACGCAGTATTTT
CSARDPSRTDTQYF
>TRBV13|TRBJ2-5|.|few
TGTGCCAGCAGCTTAGGATCGGAGACCCAGTACTTC
CASSLGSETQYF
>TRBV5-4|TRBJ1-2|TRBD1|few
TGTGCCAGCAGCTTAGGACAGGGCTTAGGCGGCTACACCTTC
CASSLGQGLGGYTF
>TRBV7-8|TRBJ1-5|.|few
TGTGCCAGCAGCCCCCCCGTCAACAATCAGCCCCAGCATTTT
CASSPPVNNQPQHF
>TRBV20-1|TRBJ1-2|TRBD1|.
TGCAGTGCTAGAGAAGGGACAGGGGGCATCTATGGCTACACCTTC
CSAREGTGGIYGYTF
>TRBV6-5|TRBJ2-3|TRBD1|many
TGTGCCAGCAGATCAGGGGGCTATTACACAGATACGCAGTATTTT
CASRSGGYYTDTQYF
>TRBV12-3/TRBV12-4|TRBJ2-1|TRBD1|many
TGTGCCAGCAGTCCCACAGGGGATGAGCAGTTCTTC
CASSPTGDEQFF
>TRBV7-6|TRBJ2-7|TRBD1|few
TGTGCCAGCAGCTTAGGACTAGGGACAGGGACCTACGAGCAGTACTTC
CASSLGLGTGTYEQYF
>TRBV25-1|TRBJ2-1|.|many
TGTGCCAGCAGTGACGGCTCCTCCTACAATGAGCAGTTCTTC
CASSDGSSYNEQFF
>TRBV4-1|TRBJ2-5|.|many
TGCGCCAGCAGCCAAGCACTAATCCAAGAGACCCAGTACTTC
CASSQALIQETQYF
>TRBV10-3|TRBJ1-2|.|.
TGTGCCATCAAGGGCGGTATTGCTAACTATGGCTACACCTTC
CAIKGGIANYGYTF
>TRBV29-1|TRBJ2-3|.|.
TGCAGCGCCGGGCCGGACCCTAGCACAGATACGCAGTATTTT
CSAGPDPSTDTQYF
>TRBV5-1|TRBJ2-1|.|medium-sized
TGCGCCAGCAGATCAGGGCCGTACAATGAGCAGTTCTTC
CASRSGPYNEQFF
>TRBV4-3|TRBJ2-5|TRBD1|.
TGCGCCAGCAGCCAATATCGACAGGGGCTAGGAGAGACCCAGTACTTC
CASSQYRQGLGETQYF
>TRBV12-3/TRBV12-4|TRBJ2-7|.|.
TGTGCCAGCAGCATTAGTATACCCTACGAGCAGTACTTC
CASSISIPYEQYF
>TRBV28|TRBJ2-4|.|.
TGTGCCAGCAACCCTCTTCGGGGGGCCAAAAACATTCAGTACTTC
CASNPLRGAKNIQYF
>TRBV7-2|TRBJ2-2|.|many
TGTGCCAGCGAGTCGTGGGGTTGGACGACCGGGGAGCTGTTTTTT
CASESWGWTTGELFF
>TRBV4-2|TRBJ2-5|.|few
TGTGCCAGCAGCCAAGTCCCGGGCAATCCCCAAGAGACCCAGTACTTC
CASSQVPGNPQETQYF
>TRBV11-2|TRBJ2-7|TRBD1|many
TGTGCCAGCAGCTCCGGGACAGGGGACGAGCAGTACTTC
CASSSGTGDEQYF
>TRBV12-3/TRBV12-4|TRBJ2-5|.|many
TGTGCCAGCACTGTGAGCCAAGAGACCCAGTACTTC
CASTVSQETQYF